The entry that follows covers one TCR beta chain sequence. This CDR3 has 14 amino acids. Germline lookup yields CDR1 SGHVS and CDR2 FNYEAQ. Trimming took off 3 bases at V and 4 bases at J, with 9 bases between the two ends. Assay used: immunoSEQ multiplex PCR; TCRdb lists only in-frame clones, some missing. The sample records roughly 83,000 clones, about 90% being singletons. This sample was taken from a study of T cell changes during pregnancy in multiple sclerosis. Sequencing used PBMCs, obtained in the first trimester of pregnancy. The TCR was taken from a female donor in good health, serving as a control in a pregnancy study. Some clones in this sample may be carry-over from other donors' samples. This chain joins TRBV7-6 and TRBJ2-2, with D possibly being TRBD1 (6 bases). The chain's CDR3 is CASSLRTVTGELFF. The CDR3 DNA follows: TGTGCCAGCAGCTTGAGGACAGTCACCGGGGAGCTGTTTTTT. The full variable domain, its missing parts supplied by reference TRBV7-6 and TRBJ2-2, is GAGVSQSPRYKVTKRGQDVALRCDPISGHVSLYWYRQALGQGPEFLTYFNYEAQQDKSGLPNDRFSAERPEGSISTLTIQRTEQRDSAMYRCASSLRTVTGELFFGEGSRLTVL.